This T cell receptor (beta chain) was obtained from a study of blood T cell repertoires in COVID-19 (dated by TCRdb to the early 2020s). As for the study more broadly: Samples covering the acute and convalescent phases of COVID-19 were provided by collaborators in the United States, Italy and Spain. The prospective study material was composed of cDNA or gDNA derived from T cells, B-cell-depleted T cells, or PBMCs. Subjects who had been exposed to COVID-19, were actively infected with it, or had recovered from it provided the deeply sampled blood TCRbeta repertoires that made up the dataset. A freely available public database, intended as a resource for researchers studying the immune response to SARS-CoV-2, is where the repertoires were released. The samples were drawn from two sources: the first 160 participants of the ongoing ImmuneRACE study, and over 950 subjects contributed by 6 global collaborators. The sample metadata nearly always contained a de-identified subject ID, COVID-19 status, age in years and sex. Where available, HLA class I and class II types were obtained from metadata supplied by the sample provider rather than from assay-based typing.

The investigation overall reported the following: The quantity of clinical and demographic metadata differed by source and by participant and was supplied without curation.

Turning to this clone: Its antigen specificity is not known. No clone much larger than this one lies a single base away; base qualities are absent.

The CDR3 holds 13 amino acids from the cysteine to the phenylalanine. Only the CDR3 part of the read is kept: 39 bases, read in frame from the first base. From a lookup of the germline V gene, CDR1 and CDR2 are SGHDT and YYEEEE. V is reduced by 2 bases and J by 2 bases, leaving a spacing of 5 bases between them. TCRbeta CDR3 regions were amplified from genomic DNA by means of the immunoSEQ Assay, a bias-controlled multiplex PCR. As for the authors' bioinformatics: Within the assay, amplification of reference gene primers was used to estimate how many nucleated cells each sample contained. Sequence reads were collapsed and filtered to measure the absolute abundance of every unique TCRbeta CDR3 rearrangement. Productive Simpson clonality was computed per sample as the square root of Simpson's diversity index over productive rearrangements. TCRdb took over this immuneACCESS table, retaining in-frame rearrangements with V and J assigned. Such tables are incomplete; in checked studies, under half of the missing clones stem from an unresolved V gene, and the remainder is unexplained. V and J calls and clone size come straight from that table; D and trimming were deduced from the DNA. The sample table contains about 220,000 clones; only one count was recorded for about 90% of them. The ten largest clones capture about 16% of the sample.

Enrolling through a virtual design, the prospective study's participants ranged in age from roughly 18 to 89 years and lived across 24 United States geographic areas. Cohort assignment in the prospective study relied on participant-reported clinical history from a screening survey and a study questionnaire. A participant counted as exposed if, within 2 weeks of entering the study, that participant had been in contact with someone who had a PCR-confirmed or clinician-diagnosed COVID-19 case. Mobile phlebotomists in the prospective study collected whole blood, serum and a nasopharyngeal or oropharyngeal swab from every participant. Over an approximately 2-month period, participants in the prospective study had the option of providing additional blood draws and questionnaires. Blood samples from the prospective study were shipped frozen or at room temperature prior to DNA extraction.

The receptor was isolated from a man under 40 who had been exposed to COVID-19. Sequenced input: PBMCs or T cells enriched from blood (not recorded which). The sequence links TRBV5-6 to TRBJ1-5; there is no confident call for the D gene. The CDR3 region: CASSFGGNQPQHF. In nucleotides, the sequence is TGTGCCAGCAGCTTCGGGGGCAATCAGCCCCAGCATTTT.